This note documents a single T cell receptor (beta chain) sequence. The data were taken from a study of blood T cell repertoires in COVID-19. The CDR3 sequence is 17 residues long. The J segment lost 4 bases and the V segment lost 2 bases, leaving 13 bases of the junction unmatched. Germline loops: CDR1 WNHNN, CDR2 SYGVQD (reference sequence). This table comes from immunoSEQ multiplex PCR, and its TCRdb copy is limited to in-frame clones, with some not included. The sample includes a few hundred thousand clones, more than 75% of them seen just once. The chain combines TRBV10-1 with TRBJ2-7, with 8 bases aligning to TRBD1. This TCR was recovered from a woman aged 55-70 years with COVID-19, enrolled during active disease. Input material: peripheral blood. The CDR3: CASSEPENRGSRYEQYF. The CDR3, as DNA: TGCGCCAGCAGTGAGCCAGAAAACAGGGGGAGTAGGTACGAGCAGTACTTC.